This T cell receptor (beta chain) was sequenced in a study of healthy donors' naive CD4 and CD8 T cells. CD4+CD8-CD45RO-CD45RA+ cells were naive CD4+; CD8+CD4-CD45RA+CD27bright cells were naive CD8+. Study-level results: Bulk sequencing left alpha and beta chains unpaired.

CDR1 is SGHAT and CDR2 is FQDESV in the germline V gene (reference sequence). The CDR3 is 18 amino acids. V was clipped by 1 base and J by 1 base, with 19 bases between them. Starting from around 470 ng of total RNA, TCR libraries were made with linear amplification. TCRdb reprocessed the reads via MiXCR and lists one record per CDR3 protein. Here the sample spans 200,000 or so distinct CDR3 sequences, about four fifths being singletons. On this clonotype itself: Its antigen remains unknown.

The rearrangement links TRBV11-1 to TRBJ2-5; D remains unclear. Sequenced sample: naive CD4+ and CD8+ T cells sorted from blood, pooled from several donors. This receptor was obtained from a pool of human donors in good health; the sample pools cells from several healthy donors. The CDR3 bases are TGTGCCAGCAGCTTAGGAGTAATGAAGGTTCGGCTCCAAGAGACCCAGTACTTC. Protein: CASSLGVMKVRLQETQYF.